Listed here are 9 T cell receptor beta chains from one sample, sequenced in a study of T-cell memory formation after mild COVID-19. MiXCR, applied by TCRdb to the 5' RACE reads, yields one record per CDR3 protein. The sample holds 550,000 to 700,000 distinct CDR3 sequences; roughly 17% are singletons and the top ten take more than 10%. The sequenced sample was PBMCs or a T cell subset sorted from them (not recorded which). These receptors originate from an adult woman who had mild COVID-19 (a few samples of this study predate the infection). Cell type and time point are not known.

This clonotype was seen a few times. The V call is TRBV9, the J call TRBJ2-1; tentatively, D is TRBD2 (7 bases). The CDR3 is made up of 16 amino acids. The germline CDR1 and CDR2 sequences are SGDLS and YYNGEE. The V and J ends lost 1 base and 7 bases respectively, with 18 bases between them. CDR3 in amino acids: CASSVLSAGAPNEQFF. CDR3 nucleotide sequence: TGTGCCAGCAGCGTACTTTCGGCGGGGGCCCCAAATGAGCAGTTCTTC.

This clonotype was recorded a few times. The chain couples TRBV29-1 to TRBJ1-5; weak D call: TRBD1 (6 bases). Trimming shortened V by 0 bases and J by 6 bases, and 15 bases separated the two germline ends. CDR3 size: 15 residues. CDR1 and CDR2 from the germline V gene are SQVTM and ANQGSEA. CDR3 in amino acids: CSVEEGHGGGQPQHF. CDR3 DNA sequence: TGCAGCGTTGAAGAGGGACACGGGGGAGGTCAGCCCCAGCATTTT. Full variable domain (missing parts from reference TRBV29-1 and TRBJ1-5): SAVISQKPSRDICQRGTSLTIQCQVDSQVTMMFWYRQQPGQSLTLIATANQGSEATYESGFVIDKFPISRPNLTFSTLTVSNMSPEDSSIYLCSVEEGHGGGQPQHFGDGTRLSIL.

The V gene is TRBV6-5, the J gene TRBJ2-1, with 10 positions matching TRBD2. Trimming cost V 2 bases and J 8 bases; bases outside gene matches: 6. Germline V lookup: CDR1 MNHEY, CDR2 SVGAGI. The CDR3 loop spans 15 amino acids. This chain's CDR3 is CASSYRVAGGDEQFF. The CDR3 bases are TGTGCCAGCAGTTACAGGGTAGCGGGAGGAGATGAGCAGTTCTTC.

This clonotype was counted only a few times. J is TRBJ2-4 and V is TRBV20-1; perhaps D is TRBD1 or TRBD2 (5 bases each). Germline V CDR1 and CDR2: DFQATT, SNEGSKA (reference sequence). V lost 4 bases and J lost 8, with 18 bases in between. The CDR3 runs to 14 residues. CDR3 sequence reads: CSAIPPGGFDIQYF. CDR3 in DNA: TGCAGTGCTATCCCACCTGGGGGATTCGACATTCAGTACTTC.

This clonotype has only a few counts. The V gene is TRBV2, the J gene TRBJ2-7; tentative D call: TRBD2 (7 bases). Germline lookup yields CDR1 SNHLY and CDR2 FYNNEI. The CDR3 is made up of 15 amino acids. V was clipped by 6 bases and J by 1 base, with 16 bases between them. The CDR3 DNA reads as TGTGCCAGCAGACCCGACAGGCGGGGGTCCTACGAGCAGTACTTC. It encodes CASRPDRRGSYEQYF.

V usage is TRBV5-1 and J usage is TRBJ2-1, with a possible D match to TRBD2 (5 bases). The CDR3 is 12 amino acids. Germline V gives CDR1 SGHRS, CDR2 YFSETQ. Trimming stripped 1 base from V and 10 bases from J, with 9 bases between. The chain's CDR3 is CASSLRGLEQFF. CDR3 DNA sequence: TGCGCCAGCAGCTTGCGAGGGCTCGAGCAGTTCTTC.

This clonotype was observed a handful of times. V is TRBV6-1 and J is TRBJ1-3; 7 positions agree with TRBD1. Germline-derived CDR1 and CDR2 are MNHNS and SASEGT. The CDR3 contains 16 residues. V dropped 4 bases and J dropped 0; count of bases not matched to a gene: 6. CDR3 sequence (DNA): TGTGCCAGCAGTGCCAGGGGGGGGGGCTCTGGAAACACCATATATTTT. Translated, it gives CASSARGGGSGNTIYF.

In regard to this clonotype: Germline and junction disagree at one end, which may indicate a read error. This CDR3 is CASSLTPDGGDTQYF. CDR3 nucleotide sequence: TGTGCTAGCAGCTTAACCCCCGATGGAGGAGATACGCAGTATTTT. V and J are TRBV7-7 and TRBJ2-3; TRBD2 might be the D (5 bases). Germline CDR1 is SSHAT and CDR2 is FNYEAQ (reference sequence). The CDR3 runs 15 residues.

This chain links TRBV19 with TRBJ2-3; D call uncertain. V was trimmed by 11 bases and J by 2 bases, leaving 17 bases between them. Germline V gives CDR1 LNHDA, CDR2 SQIVND (reference sequence). This CDR3 region has 14 residues. CDR3 amino acids: CASKPVGNTDTQYF. The CDR3 nucleotides read TGTGCCTCAAAACCCGTGGGCAACACAGATACGCAGTATTTT. Using reference TRBV19 and TRBJ2-3 for the parts outside the CDR3, the full variable domain is DGGITQSPKYLFRKEGQNVTLSCEQNLNHDAMYWYRQDPGQGLRLIYYSQIVNDFQKGDIAEGYSVSREKKESFPLTVTSAQKNPTAFYLCASKPVGNTDTQYFGPGTRLTVL.